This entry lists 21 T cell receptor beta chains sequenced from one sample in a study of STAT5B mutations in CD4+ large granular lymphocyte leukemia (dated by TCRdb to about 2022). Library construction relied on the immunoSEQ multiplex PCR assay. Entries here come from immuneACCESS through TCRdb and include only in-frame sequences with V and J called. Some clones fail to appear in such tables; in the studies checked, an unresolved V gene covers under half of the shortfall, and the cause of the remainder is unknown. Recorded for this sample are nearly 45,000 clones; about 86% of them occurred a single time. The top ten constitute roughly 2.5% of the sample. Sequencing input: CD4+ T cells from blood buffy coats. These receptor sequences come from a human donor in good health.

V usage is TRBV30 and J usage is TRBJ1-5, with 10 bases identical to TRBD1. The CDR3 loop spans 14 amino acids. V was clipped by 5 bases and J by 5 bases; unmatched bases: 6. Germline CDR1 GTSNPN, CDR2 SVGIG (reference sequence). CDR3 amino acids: CAWSRQGAYQPQHF. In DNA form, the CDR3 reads TGTGCCTGGTCTCGACAGGGGGCATATCAGCCCCAGCATTTT. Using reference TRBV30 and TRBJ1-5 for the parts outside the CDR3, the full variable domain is SQTIHQWPATLVQPVGSPLSLECTVEGTSNPNLYWYRQAAGRGLQLLFYSVGIGQISSEVPQNLSASRPQDRQFILSSKKLLLSDSGFYLCAWSRQGAYQPQHFGDGTRLSIL.

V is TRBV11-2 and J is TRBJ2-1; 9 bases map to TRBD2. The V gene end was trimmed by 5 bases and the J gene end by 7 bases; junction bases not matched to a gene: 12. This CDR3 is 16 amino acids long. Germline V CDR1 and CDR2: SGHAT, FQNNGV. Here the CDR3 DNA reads TGTGCCAGCAGCCAGCTAAAAGGGACTAGCAGAAATGAGCAGTTCTTC. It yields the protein CASSQLKGTSRNEQFF.

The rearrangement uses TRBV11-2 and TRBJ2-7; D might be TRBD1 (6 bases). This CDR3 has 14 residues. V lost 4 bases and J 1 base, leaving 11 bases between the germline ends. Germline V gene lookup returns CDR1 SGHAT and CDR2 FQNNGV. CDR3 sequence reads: CASSWTGTSYEQYF. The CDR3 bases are TGTGCCAGCAGCTGGACCGGGACATCCTACGAGCAGTACTTC.

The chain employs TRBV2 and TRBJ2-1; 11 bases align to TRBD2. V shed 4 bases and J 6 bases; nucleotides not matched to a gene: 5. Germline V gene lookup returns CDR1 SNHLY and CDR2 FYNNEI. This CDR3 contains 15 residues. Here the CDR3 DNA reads TGTGCCAGCAGTGCTGGGCTAGCGGGAGGCAATGAGCAGTTCTTC. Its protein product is CASSAGLAGGNEQFF.

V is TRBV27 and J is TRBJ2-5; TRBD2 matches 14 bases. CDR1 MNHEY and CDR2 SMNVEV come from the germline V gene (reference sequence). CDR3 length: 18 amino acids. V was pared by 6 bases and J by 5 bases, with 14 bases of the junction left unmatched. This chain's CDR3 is CASRSGLAGAMRRETQYF. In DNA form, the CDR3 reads TGTGCCAGCAGGTCGGGACTAGCGGGAGCAATGCGTAGGGAGACCCAGTACTTC.

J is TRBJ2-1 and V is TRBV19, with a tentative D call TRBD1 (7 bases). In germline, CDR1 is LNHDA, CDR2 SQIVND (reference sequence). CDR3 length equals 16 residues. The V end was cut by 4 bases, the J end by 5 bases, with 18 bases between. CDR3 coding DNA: TGTGCCAGTAGTACGGGGGACAGTCTTGGGGACAATGAGCAGTTCTTC. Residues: CASSTGDSLGDNEQFF.

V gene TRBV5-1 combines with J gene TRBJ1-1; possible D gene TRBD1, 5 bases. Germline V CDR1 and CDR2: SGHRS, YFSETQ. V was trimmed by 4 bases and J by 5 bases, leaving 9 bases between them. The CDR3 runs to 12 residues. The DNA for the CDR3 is TGCGCCAGCAGCAGGGGAGGAACTGAAGCTTTCTTT. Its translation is CASSRGGTEAFF.

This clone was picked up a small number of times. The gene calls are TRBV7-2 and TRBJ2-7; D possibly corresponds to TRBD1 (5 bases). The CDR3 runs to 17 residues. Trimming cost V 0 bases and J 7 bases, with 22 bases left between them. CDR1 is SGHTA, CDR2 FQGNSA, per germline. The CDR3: CASSLATAGSGPREQYF. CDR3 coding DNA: TGTGCCAGCAGCTTAGCCACAGCAGGGTCGGGTCCTCGGGAGCAGTACTTC.

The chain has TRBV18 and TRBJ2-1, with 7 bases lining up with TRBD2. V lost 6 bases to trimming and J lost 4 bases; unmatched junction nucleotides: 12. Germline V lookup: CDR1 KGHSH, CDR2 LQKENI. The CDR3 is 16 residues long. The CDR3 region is CASSFTSGTTYNEQFF. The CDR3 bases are TGTGCCAGCTCGTTTACCAGTGGGACTACATACAATGAGCAGTTCTTC.

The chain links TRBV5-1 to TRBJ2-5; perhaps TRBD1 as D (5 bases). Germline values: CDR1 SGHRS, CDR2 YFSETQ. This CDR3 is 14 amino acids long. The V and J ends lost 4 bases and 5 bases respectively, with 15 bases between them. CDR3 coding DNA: TGCGCCAGCAGCATGCAGGGTATCGGCGAGACCCAGTACTTC. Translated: CASSMQGIGETQYF.

The CDR3 coding sequence is TGTGCCAGCAGTCTAGACAGGGTCGGAAACACCATATATTTT. This gives the protein CASSLDRVGNTIYF. The chain recombines TRBV6-1 with TRBJ1-3; TRBD1 agrees at 7 bases. The length of the CDR3 is 14 residues. Germline CDR1 and CDR2: MNHNS and SASEGT. V shed 5 bases and J 4 bases; nucleotides not matched to a gene: 5.

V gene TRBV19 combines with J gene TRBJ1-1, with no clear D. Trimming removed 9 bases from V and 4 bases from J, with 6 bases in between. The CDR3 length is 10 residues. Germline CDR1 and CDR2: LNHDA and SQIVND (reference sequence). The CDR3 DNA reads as TGTGCCAGCGAGGGCACTGAAGCTTTCTTT. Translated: CASEGTEAFF.

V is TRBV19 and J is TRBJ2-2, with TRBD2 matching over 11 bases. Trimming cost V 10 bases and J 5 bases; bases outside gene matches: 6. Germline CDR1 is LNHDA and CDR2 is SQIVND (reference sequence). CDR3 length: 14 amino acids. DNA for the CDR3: TGTGCCACCAAGACTAGCGGGGATACCGGGGAGCTGTTTTTT. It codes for CATKTSGDTGELFF.

The CDR3, as DNA: TGTGCCAGCAGACCCACAGGGGTTAATGAAAAACTGTTTTTT. This codes for CASRPTGVNEKLFF. The chain uses TRBV6-6 and TRBJ1-4; TRBD1 matches 7 bases. CDR1 is MNHNY, CDR2 SVGAGI, per germline (reference sequence). The CDR3 runs 14 residues. The V segment lost 6 bases and the J segment 4 bases; nucleotides outside the gene matches: 5.

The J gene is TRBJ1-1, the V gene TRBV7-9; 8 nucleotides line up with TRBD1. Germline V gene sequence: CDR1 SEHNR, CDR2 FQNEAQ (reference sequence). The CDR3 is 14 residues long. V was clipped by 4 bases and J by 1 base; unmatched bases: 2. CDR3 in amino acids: CASSSDRGNTEAFF. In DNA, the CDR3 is TGTGCCAGCAGCTCTGACAGGGGGAACACTGAAGCTTTCTTT.

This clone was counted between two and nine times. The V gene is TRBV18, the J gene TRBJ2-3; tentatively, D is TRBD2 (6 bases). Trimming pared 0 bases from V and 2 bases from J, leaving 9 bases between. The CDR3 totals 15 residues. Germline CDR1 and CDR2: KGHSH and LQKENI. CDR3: CASSPPASATDTQYF. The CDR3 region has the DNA TGTGCCAGCTCACCACCCGCTAGCGCCACAGATACGCAGTATTTT.

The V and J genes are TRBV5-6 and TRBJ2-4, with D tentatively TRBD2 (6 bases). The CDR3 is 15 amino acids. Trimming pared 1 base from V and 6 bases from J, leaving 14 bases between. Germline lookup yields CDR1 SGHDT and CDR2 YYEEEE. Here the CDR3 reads CASSLLSPSVNIQYF. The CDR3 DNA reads TGTGCCAGCAGCTTGCTTTCGCCTAGCGTAAACATTCAGTACTTC.

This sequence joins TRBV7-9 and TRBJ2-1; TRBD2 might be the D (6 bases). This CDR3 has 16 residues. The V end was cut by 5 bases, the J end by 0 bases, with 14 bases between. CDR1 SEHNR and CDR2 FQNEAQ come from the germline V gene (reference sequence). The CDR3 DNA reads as TGTGCCAGCAGCCCAGTAGCGGTTAGCTCCTACAATGAGCAGTTCTTC. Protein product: CASSPVAVSSYNEQFF.

DNA of the CDR3: TGTGCCAGCAGCCAGCCCTCGGGCTACGAGCAGTACTTC. Protein sequence: CASSQPSGYEQYF. The chain employs TRBV7-2 and TRBJ2-7; D gene unclear. From germline, CDR1 is SGHTA and CDR2 FQGNSA. CDR3 size: 13 residues. Trimming cost V 5 bases and J 3 bases, with 11 bases left between them.

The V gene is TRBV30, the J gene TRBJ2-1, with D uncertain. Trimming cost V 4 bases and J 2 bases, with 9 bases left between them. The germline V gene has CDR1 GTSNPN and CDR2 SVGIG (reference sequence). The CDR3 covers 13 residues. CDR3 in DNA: TGTGCCTGGAACCGGCCCACCTACAATGAGCAGTTCTTC. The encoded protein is CAWNRPTYNEQFF. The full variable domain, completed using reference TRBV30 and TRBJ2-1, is SQTIHQWPATLVQPVGSPLSLECTVEGTSNPNLYWYRQAAGRGLQLLFYSVGIGQISSEVPQNLSASRPQDRQFILSSKKLLLSDSGFYLCAWNRPTYNEQFFGPGTRLTVL.

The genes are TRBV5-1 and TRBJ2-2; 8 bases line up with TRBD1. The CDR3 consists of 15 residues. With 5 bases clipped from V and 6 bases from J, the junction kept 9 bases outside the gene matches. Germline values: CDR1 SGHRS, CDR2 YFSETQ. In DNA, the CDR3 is TGCGCCAGCAGTACAGCGACAGGGGAACCCGGGGAGCTGTTTTTT. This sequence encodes CASSTATGEPGELFF.